The 10 T cell receptor beta chains listed next were all sequenced from one sample in a study of blood T cell repertoires in COVID-19 (dated by TCRdb to 2020 to 2022). The receptor library was made with the immunoSEQ multiplex PCR assay. This is the immuneACCESS table as TCRdb keeps it, with only in-frame sequences that have V and J called. A part of the clones is gone; compared with another copy, unresolved V genes explain less than half, and the rest is unexplained. The sample includes 150,000 to 200,000 clones, with 75% to 95% observed a single time. The ten largest clones add up to 0.53% of the sample. The specimen was peripheral blood. The receptors here all came from a middle-aged man with acute or convalescent COVID-19.

This rearrangement joins TRBV7-9 to TRBJ1-5; TRBD1 is a possible D gene (5 bases). The ends were cut back, 1 base at V and 6 bases at J, with 13 bases in the middle. The CDR3 is 15 residues long. Germline values: CDR1 SEHNR, CDR2 FQNEAQ (reference sequence). The CDR3: CASSLGGQGLQPQHF. In nucleotides, the CDR3 is TGTGCCAGCAGCTTAGGTGGCCAGGGCCTTCAGCCCCAGCATTTT.

V and J are TRBV24-1 and TRBJ2-1, with TRBD2 matching over 10 bases. Trimming cost V 5 bases and J 0 bases; bases outside gene matches: 3. Per germline, CDR1 KGHDR and CDR2 SFDVKD. This CDR3 is 16 amino acids long. In DNA, the CDR3 is TGTGCCACCAGTGGGCCTAGCGGGAGCTCCTACAATGAGCAGTTCTTC. Its protein is CATSGPSGSSYNEQFF.

This clone was recorded once. The rearrangement joins TRBV13 to TRBJ1-6; D remains unclear. The germline CDR1 and CDR2 sequences are PRHDT and FYEKMQ (reference sequence). The CDR3 spans 16 residues. Trimming stripped 3 bases from V and 0 bases from J, with 9 bases between. CDR3 sequence (DNA): TGTGCCAGCAGCTTTAGCATGAGCTCCTATAATTCACCCCTCCACTTT. Its translation: CASSFSMSSYNSPLHF.

The chain uses TRBV5-1 and TRBJ2-7; a possible D gene is TRBD1 (5 bases). Trimming removed 4 bases at V and 1 base at J, with 15 bases between. The CDR3 contains 15 residues. The germline CDR1 and CDR2 sequences are SGHRS and YFSETQ. DNA of the CDR3: TGCGCCAGCAGCCAAACAGGTCCCGCGTCCTACGAGCAGTACTTC. Translation: CASSQTGPASYEQYF.

This rearrangement joins TRBV9 to TRBJ2-1; 7 bases line up with TRBD2. The CDR3 runs 15 residues. The trim removed 2 bases at V and 0 bases at J, leaving 2 bases unmatched. CDR1 SGDLS and CDR2 YYNGEE come from the germline V gene. The CDR3: CASSVLADSYNEQFF. CDR3 nucleotides: TGTGCCAGCAGCGTTCTAGCGGACTCCTACAATGAGCAGTTCTTC. The entire variable domain, with the rest obtained from reference TRBV9 and TRBJ2-1, is as follows: DSGVTQTPKHLITATGQRVTLRCSPRSGDLSVYWYQQSLDQGLQFLIQYYNGEERAKGNILERFSAQQFPDLHSELNLSSLELGDSALYFCASSVLADSYNEQFFGPGTRLTVL.

This CDR3 is CASRRTASNQPQHF. DNA for the CDR3: TGTGCCAGCCGAAGGACAGCGAGCAATCAGCCCCAGCATTTT. The chain carries TRBV28 and TRBJ1-5, with D possibly matching TRBD1 (6 bases). Trimming stripped 8 bases from V and 1 base from J, with 12 bases between. The CDR3 length is 14 residues. CDR1 and CDR2 from the germline V gene are MDHEN and SYDVKM.

The CDR3, as DNA: TGTGCCAGCAGCCAGGGCGGGGACAATGAGCAGTTCTTC. Translating it yields CASSQGGDNEQFF. J is TRBJ2-1 and V is TRBV3-1 (or the pseudogene TRBV3-2), with a possible D match to TRBD2 (6 bases). The CDR3 loop spans 13 amino acids. Trimming left V 3 bases short and J 5 bases short, with 8 bases between. Germline CDR1 LGHDT, CDR2 YNNKEL (reference sequence).

V and J are TRBV29-1 and TRBJ2-2; no clear D gene. V lost 4 bases and J lost 6, with 18 bases in between. The CDR3 runs 15 residues. CDR1 and CDR2 from the germline V gene are SQVTM and ANQGSEA. The CDR3 reads CSVVFANPTAGELFF. The CDR3 DNA follows: TGCAGCGTTGTTTTCGCGAACCCAACTGCCGGGGAGCTGTTTTTT.

The CDR3: CASSPHTVGGAYEQYF. CDR3 DNA: TGTGCCAGCAGCCCTCATACAGTTGGAGGCGCCTACGAGCAGTACTTC. The J gene is TRBJ2-7, the V gene TRBV9; D may be TRBD2 (5 bases). The CDR3 runs 16 residues. V gave up 4 bases and J gave up 2 bases, with 19 bases separating them. Germline V lookup: CDR1 SGDLS, CDR2 YYNGEE. The complete variable domain, with remaining parts taken from reference TRBV9 and TRBJ2-7, reads DSGVTQTPKHLITATGQRVTLRCSPRSGDLSVYWYQQSLDQGLQFLIQYYNGEERAKGNILERFSAQQFPDLHSELNLSSLELGDSALYFCASSPHTVGGAYEQYFGPGTRLTVT.

This clone occurred a few times. The rearrangement joins TRBV30 to TRBJ2-7; D is possibly TRBD2 (5 bases). V lost 3 bases, J lost 2 bases, and 14 bases lay in between. The CDR3 length is 14 residues. The germline gives CDR1 GTSNPN, CDR2 SVGIG (reference sequence). The CDR3 DNA follows: TGTGCCTGGAGGACGGGATCAGTCCCCTACGAGCAGTACTTC. Its protein is CAWRTGSVPYEQYF.